The next 28 T cell receptor beta chains were all read from a single sample in a study of T cells in localized non-small cell lung cancer. Using immunoSEQ multiplex PCR, the repertoire was profiled, and TCRdb retains in-frame clones only, with some absent. The sample contains 20,000 to 30,000 clones, about 86% of which appear only once. This material consisted of peripheral blood, taken before any cancer treatment. The source of these receptors is a female donor at least 60 years old with stage I lung adenocarcinoma.

The chain employs TRBV10-1 and TRBJ2-1, with 9 bases fitting TRBD2. Germline V gives CDR1 WNHNN, CDR2 SYGVQD (reference sequence). The CDR3 is 16 amino acids. V trimming: 3 bases; J trimming: 6 bases; junction bases outside the gene matches: 9. This CDR3 reads CASSEPGLAGRNEQFF. CDR3 bases: TGCGCCAGCAGTGAACCGGGACTAGCAGGCCGCAATGAGCAGTTCTTC.

The chain recombines TRBV5-1 with TRBJ2-7, with D tentatively TRBD2 (5 bases). CDR1 is SGHRS and CDR2 is YFSETQ in the germline V gene. V lost 2 bases, J lost 7 bases, and 10 bases lay in between. The CDR3 sequence is 12 residues long. The DNA of the CDR3 is TGCGCCAGCAGCTTCCACACGGGGGAGCAGTACTTC. Residues: CASSFHTGEQYF.

The chain has TRBV6-6 and TRBJ2-7; tentatively, D is TRBD2 (6 bases). The length of the CDR3 is 16 residues. The V gene lost 0 bases and the J gene lost 0 bases, with 12 bases spanning the gap. Germline lookup yields CDR1 MNHNY and CDR2 SVGAGI (reference sequence). CDR3 DNA: TGTGCCAGCAGTTACTCGGGCGGGGTTAGCTCCTACGAGCAGTACTTC. Protein product: CASSYSGGVSSYEQYF.

The J gene is TRBJ2-3, the V gene TRBV29-1; tentatively, D is TRBD2 (5 bases). Trimming pared 3 bases from V and 5 bases from J, leaving 9 bases between. Germline CDR1 is SQVTM and CDR2 is ANQGSEA. The CDR3 spans 12 residues. CDR3 DNA: TGCAGCGTTGATCTCGGGGAAGATACGCAGTATTTT. This translates into CSVDLGEDTQYF.

This chain connects TRBV7-6 to TRBJ1-1, with D maybe TRBD1 (5 bases). Trimming left V 2 bases short and J 8 bases short, with 9 bases between. Germline CDR1 and CDR2: SGHVS and FNYEAQ. The CDR3 is 12 amino acids. The CDR3 sequence: CASSLRGEEAFF. CDR3 coding DNA: TGTGCCAGCAGCTTACGGGGCGAGGAAGCTTTCTTT.

V and J are TRBV27 and TRBJ1-2, with D maybe TRBD1 (5 bases). The V end was cut by 7 bases, the J end by 4 bases, with 22 bases between. The CDR3 is 16 residues long. Looked up from germline, CDR1 is MNHEY and CDR2 is SMNVEV (reference sequence). Here the CDR3 reads CASTKAGGGRPYGYTF. The CDR3 DNA sequence: TGTGCCAGCACAAAGGCGGGTGGGGGAAGACCCTATGGCTACACCTTC.

The chain is built from TRBV28 and TRBJ1-2; D gene uncertain. The germline gives CDR1 MDHEN, CDR2 SYDVKM. The germline V and J ends were trimmed by 2 bases and 3 bases, with 13 bases remaining between them. The CDR3 contains 15 residues. The CDR3 coding sequence is TGTGCCAGCAGTTTAACGGGCAGGAAAGACTATGGCTACACCTTC. As protein: CASSLTGRKDYGYTF.

This clone was seen only once. The chain links TRBV10-3 to TRBJ2-1; 13 bases agree with TRBD2. The junction had 6 bases not matched to a gene; V was cut back by 9 bases and J by 7 bases. The CDR3 extends over 14 amino acids. Germline V gene data show CDR1 as ENHRY and CDR2 as SYGVKD. The CDR3 nucleotides read TGTGCCATTTGGACTAGCGGGAGTGGTAATGAGCAGTTCTTC. As protein: CAIWTSGSGNEQFF.

This clone has just a few counts. The V call is TRBV5-6, the J call TRBJ1-4; D not resolved. Germline V gene sequence: CDR1 SGHDT, CDR2 YYEEEE. Trimming removed 5 bases at V and 8 bases at J, with 19 bases between. The CDR3 contains 15 residues. This CDR3 is CASSPILSGSEKLFF. CDR3 nucleotide sequence: TGTGCCAGCAGTCCTATCTTATCGGGAAGCGAAAAACTGTTTTTT.

The chain recombines TRBV6-5 with TRBJ1-2; D unclear. CDR1 is MNHEY and CDR2 is SVGAGI in the germline V gene. CDR3 length equals 15 residues. V lost 0 bases and J lost 4, with 12 bases in between. The CDR3 here is CASSYSIGRPYGYTF. The CDR3 nucleotides are TGTGCCAGCAGTTACTCGATAGGGAGGCCCTATGGCTACACCTTC.

The chain has TRBV5-6 and TRBJ1-2; D is possibly TRBD1 (5 bases). The germline V gene encodes CDR1 SGHDT and CDR2 YYEEEE. Deletions cut 1 base from V and 2 bases from J, with 9 bases between. This CDR3 region has 14 residues. The CDR3 region has the DNA TGTGCCAGCAGCTTGTACGGGGGGAACTATGGCTACACCTTC. Protein sequence: CASSLYGGNYGYTF. Using reference TRBV5-6 and TRBJ1-2 for the parts outside the CDR3, the full variable domain is DAGVTQSPTHLIKTRGQQVTLRCSPKSGHDTVSWYQQALGQGPQFIFQYYEEEERQRGNFPDRFSGHQFPNYSSELNVNALLLGDSALYLCASSLYGGNYGYTFGSGTRLTVV.

The chain joins TRBV15 to TRBJ1-2; no clear D. Looked up from germline, CDR1 is LNHNV and CDR2 is YYDKDF (reference sequence). The CDR3 is made up of 16 amino acids. V was pared by 0 bases and J by 1 base, with 12 bases between. CDR3 bases: TGTGCCACCAGCAGAGATAGGGTGGTAGTTAACTATGGCTACACCTTC. Its protein product is CATSRDRVVVNYGYTF.

As for this clone: Other DNA sequences in the sample encode the same CDR3. The chain uses TRBV15 and TRBJ1-2; 10 positions agree with TRBD1. Trimming at V came to 3 bases and at J to 2 bases, leaving 6 bases not matched to a gene. This CDR3 has 16 amino acids. Germline CDR1 and CDR2: LNHNV and YYDKDF (reference sequence). CDR3 nucleotide sequence: TGTGCCACCAGCAGGGATCCGGGACAGGGGAACTATGGCTACACCTTC. This encodes CATSRDPGQGNYGYTF.

The rearrangement uses TRBV25-1 and TRBJ1-3, with D possibly being TRBD1 (6 bases). CDR1 MGHDK and CDR2 SYGVNS come from the germline V gene. Trimming removed 7 bases at V and 0 bases at J, with 16 bases between. This CDR3 region has 16 residues. CDR3 sequence (DNA): TGTGCCAGCACCGAAGACAGGACCCTCTCTGGAAACACCATATATTTT. Translated: CASTEDRTLSGNTIYF.

The rearrangement links TRBV4-2 to TRBJ2-3; 9 positions agree with TRBD1. This CDR3 spans 15 amino acids. Unmatched junction bases numbered 5, after V lost 4 bases and J lost 3 bases. Germline V gives CDR1 LGHNA, CDR2 YNFKEQ. The CDR3 region is CASSPGTGLTDTQYF. The CDR3 nucleotides read TGTGCCAGCAGCCCCGGGACAGGGTTAACAGATACGCAGTATTTT.

This clone has a single count. The chain recombines TRBV7-9 with TRBJ2-4; TRBD1 agrees at 10 bases. CDR1 SEHNR and CDR2 FQNEAQ come from the germline V gene (reference sequence). The junction had 8 bases not matched to a gene; V was cut back by 2 bases and J by 10 bases. The CDR3 loop spans 15 amino acids. The CDR3 protein is CASSLTDRGRRIQYF. DNA for the CDR3: TGTGCCAGCAGCTTAACTGACAGGGGGCGTCGAATTCAGTACTTC.

This clone is medium-sized. The V gene is TRBV15, the J gene TRBJ2-7; D may be TRBD1 or TRBD2 (5 bases each). Germline CDR1 and CDR2: LNHNV and YYDKDF (reference sequence). The germline V and J ends were trimmed by 4 bases and 0 bases, with 7 bases remaining between them. The CDR3 totals 13 residues. The CDR3 loop reads CATSTGTSYEQYF. The CDR3, as DNA: TGTGCCACCAGCACTGGGACCTCCTACGAGCAGTACTTC.

The gene calls are TRBV11-2 and TRBJ1-2, with D perhaps TRBD1 (5 bases). The CDR3 length is 13 residues. Trimming shortened V by 1 base and J by 7 bases, and 10 bases separated the two germline ends. Germline CDR1 reads SGHAT; CDR2 reads FQNNGV. Here the CDR3 reads CASSLGAGFGYTF. CDR3 DNA: TGTGCCAGCAGCTTAGGAGCAGGGTTTGGCTACACCTTC.

This CDR3 reads CASRGQGAYNEQFF. The CDR3 nucleotides read TGTGCCTCTCGGGGACAGGGGGCATACAATGAGCAGTTCTTC. The chain joins TRBV10-3 to TRBJ2-1, with 12 positions matching TRBD1. The V gene's germline CDR1 is ENHRY and CDR2 SYGVKD. The CDR3 consists of 14 residues. The V segment lost 11 bases and the J segment 4 bases; nucleotides outside the gene matches: 6.

The genes are TRBV9 and TRBJ2-5; perhaps TRBD2 as D (6 bases). Trimming cost V 0 bases and J 4 bases, with 13 bases left between them. The CDR3 contains 15 residues. In germline, CDR1 is SGDLS, CDR2 YYNGEE. This chain's CDR3 is CASSVGGGRGETQYF. CDR3 in DNA: TGTGCCAGCAGCGTAGGAGGAGGGCGGGGAGAGACCCAGTACTTC.

This chain links TRBV28 with TRBJ1-4; 8 bases are shared with TRBD1. CDR1 MDHEN and CDR2 SYDVKM come from the germline V gene. The junction had 8 bases not matched to a gene; V was cut back by 8 bases and J by 3 bases. The CDR3 loop spans 15 amino acids. CDR3 nucleotides: TGTGCCAGCCGCCAAGACAGGGGTGCTAATGAAAAACTGTTTTTT. Translated, it gives CASRQDRGANEKLFF.

DNA of the CDR3: TGTGCCAGCAGTTTAGGGGGGACCGGATCCTCTGGAAACACCATATATTTT. This codes for CASSLGGTGSSGNTIYF. This chain links TRBV27 with TRBJ1-3, with D possibly TRBD1 on 5 matching bases. V lost 2 bases and J lost 0, with 14 bases in between. Germline V gives CDR1 MNHEY, CDR2 SMNVEV (reference sequence). The CDR3 has 17 residues.

The genes are TRBV11-3 and TRBJ2-2, with 7 bases matching TRBD2. This CDR3 is 16 amino acids long. V was pared by 2 bases and J by 6 bases, with 9 bases of the junction left unmatched. Germline CDR1 reads SGHNT; CDR2 reads YENEEA. The CDR3 loop reads CASSLRSGRGPGELFF. In DNA form, the CDR3 reads TGTGCCAGCAGCTTACGGTCAGGGAGGGGCCCCGGGGAGCTGTTTTTT.

V gene TRBV19 combines with J gene TRBJ2-6, with D hard to call. Trimming shortened V by 0 bases and J by 0 bases, and 3 bases separated the two germline ends. The CDR3 contains 15 residues. Germline CDR1 is LNHDA and CDR2 is SQIVND (reference sequence). The CDR3 coding sequence is TGTGCCAGTAGTATAGAAAGCTCTGGGGCCAACGTCCTGACTTTC. Protein: CASSIESSGANVLTF.

The chain recombines TRBV2 with TRBJ2-3; possibly TRBD1 for D (6 bases). V was cut by 3 bases and J by 3 bases, with 13 bases left in between. The CDR3 loop spans 15 amino acids. Germline-derived CDR1 and CDR2 are SNHLY and FYNNEI. CDR3 loop: CASSDPGVRTDTQYF. DNA of the CDR3: TGTGCCAGCAGTGATCCAGGGGTTCGGACAGATACGCAGTATTTT.

The chain uses TRBV19 and TRBJ2-6, with TRBD1 matching over 7 bases. The CDR3 has 15 amino acids. CDR1 is LNHDA and CDR2 is SQIVND in the germline V gene (reference sequence). The V gene end was trimmed by 10 bases and the J gene end by 4 bases; junction bases not matched to a gene: 10. For the CDR3, the DNA is TGTGCCACCTCACAGGGGTCGATAGGGGCCAACGTCCTGACTTTC. This sequence encodes CATSQGSIGANVLTF.

The chain links TRBV4-2 to TRBJ2-7; TRBD2 matches at 8 bases. Per germline, CDR1 LGHNA and CDR2 YNFKEQ. Germline trimming cut 0 bases from V and 5 bases from J; bases unmatched to any gene: 6. CDR3 length equals 15 residues. The CDR3 reads CASSQEIAGSHEQYF. CDR3 DNA sequence: TGTGCCAGCAGCCAAGAAATAGCGGGAAGCCACGAGCAGTACTTC.

The V gene is TRBV7-9, the J gene TRBJ2-7; the match to TRBD1 covers 8 bases. The length of the CDR3 is 15 residues. Trimming at V came to 1 base and at J to 4 bases, leaving 6 bases not matched to a gene. From germline, CDR1 is SEHNR and CDR2 FQNEAQ (reference sequence). In DNA, the CDR3 is TGTGCCAGCAGCTTAGTCAGGGGGCCGGATTACGAGCAGTACTTC. This codes for CASSLVRGPDYEQYF.